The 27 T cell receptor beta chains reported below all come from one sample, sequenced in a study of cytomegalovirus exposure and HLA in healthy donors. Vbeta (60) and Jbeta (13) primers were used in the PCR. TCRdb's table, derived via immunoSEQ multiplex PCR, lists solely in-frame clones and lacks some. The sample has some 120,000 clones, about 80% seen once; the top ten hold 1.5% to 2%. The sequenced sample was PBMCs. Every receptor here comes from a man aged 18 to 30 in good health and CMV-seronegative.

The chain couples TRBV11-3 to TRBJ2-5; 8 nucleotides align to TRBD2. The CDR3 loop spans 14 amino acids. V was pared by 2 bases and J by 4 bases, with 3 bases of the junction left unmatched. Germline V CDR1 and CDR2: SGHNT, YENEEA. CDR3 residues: CASSLSGGLETQYF. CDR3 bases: TGTGCCAGCAGCTTAAGCGGGGGCTTAGAGACCCAGTACTTC.

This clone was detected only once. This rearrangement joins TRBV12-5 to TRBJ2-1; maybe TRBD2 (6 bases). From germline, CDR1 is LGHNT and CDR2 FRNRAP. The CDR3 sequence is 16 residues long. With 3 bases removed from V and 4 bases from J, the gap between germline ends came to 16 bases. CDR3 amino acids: CASGLRAGTRYNEQFF. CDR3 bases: TGTGCTAGTGGTTTACGGGCGGGAACGAGATACAATGAGCAGTTCTTC.

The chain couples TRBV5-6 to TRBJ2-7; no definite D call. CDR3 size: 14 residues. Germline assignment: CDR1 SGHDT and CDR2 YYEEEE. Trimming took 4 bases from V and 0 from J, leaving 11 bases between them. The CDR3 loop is CASSPDTSSYEQYV. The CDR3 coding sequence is TGTGCCAGCAGCCCCGACACCAGCTCCTACGAGCAGTACGTC.

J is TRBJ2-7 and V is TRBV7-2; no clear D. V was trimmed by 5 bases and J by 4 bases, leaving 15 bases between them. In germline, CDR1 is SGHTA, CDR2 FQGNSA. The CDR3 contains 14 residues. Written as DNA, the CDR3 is TGTGCCAGCAGCCCCCCGGGTGTAATTTACGAGCAGTACGTC. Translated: CASSPPGVIYEQYV.

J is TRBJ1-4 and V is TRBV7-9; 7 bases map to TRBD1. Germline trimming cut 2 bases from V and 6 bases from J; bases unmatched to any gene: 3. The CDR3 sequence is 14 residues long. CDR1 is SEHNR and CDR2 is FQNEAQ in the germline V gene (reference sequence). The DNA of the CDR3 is TGTGCCAGCAGCTTATCCAGGGGGGATGAAAAACTGTTTTTT. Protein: CASSLSRGDEKLFF.

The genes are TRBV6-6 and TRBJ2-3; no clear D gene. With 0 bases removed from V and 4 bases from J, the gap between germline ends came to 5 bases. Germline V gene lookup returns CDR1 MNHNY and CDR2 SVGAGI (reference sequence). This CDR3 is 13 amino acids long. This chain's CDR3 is CASSYSLADTQYF. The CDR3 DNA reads TGTGCCAGCAGTTACTCTCTAGCAGATACGCAGTATTTT.

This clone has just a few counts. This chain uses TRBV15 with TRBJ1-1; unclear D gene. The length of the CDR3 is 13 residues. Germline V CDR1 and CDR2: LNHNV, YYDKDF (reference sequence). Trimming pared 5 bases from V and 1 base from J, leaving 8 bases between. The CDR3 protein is CATSGLTNTEAFF. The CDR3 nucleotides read TGTGCCACCAGCGGCCTCACGAACACTGAAGCTTTCTTT.

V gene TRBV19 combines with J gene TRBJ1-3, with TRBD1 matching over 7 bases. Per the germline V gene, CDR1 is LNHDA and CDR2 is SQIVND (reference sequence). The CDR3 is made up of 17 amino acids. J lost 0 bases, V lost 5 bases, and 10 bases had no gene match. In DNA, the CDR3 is TGTGCCAGTAGTGTCTTGGGGACAGCGAGCTCTGGAAACACCATATATTTT. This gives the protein CASSVLGTASSGNTIYF.

The CDR3 loop reads CASQRDISYEQYV. The CDR3 DNA follows: TGCGCCAGTCAACGGGACATTTCCTACGAGCAGTACGTC. J is TRBJ2-7 and V is TRBV10-2; D might be TRBD1 (6 bases). Trimming shortened V by 9 bases and J by 1 base, and 13 bases separated the two germline ends. Germline CDR1 WSHSY, CDR2 SAAADI. This CDR3 contains 13 residues.

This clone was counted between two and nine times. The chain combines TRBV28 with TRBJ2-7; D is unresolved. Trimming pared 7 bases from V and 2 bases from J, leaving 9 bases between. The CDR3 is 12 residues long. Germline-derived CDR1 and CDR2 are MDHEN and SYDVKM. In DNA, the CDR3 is TGTGCCAGCAATGTTGGGCCCTACGAGCAGTACTTC. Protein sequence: CASNVGPYEQYF.

Here the CDR3 DNA reads TGTGCCAGCAGCCAATCCTCTGGGGCCAACGTCCTGACTTTC. This gives the protein CASSQSSGANVLTF. The chain recombines TRBV7-3 with TRBJ2-6; D uncertain. The CDR3 sequence is 14 residues long. Trimming stripped 5 bases from V and 0 bases from J, with 5 bases between. From germline, CDR1 is SGHTA and CDR2 FQGTGA.

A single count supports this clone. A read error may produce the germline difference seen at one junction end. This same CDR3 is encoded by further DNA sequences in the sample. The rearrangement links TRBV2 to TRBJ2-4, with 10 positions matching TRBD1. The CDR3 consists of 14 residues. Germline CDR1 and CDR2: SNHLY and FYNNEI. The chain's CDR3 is CASMMRDRGNIQYF. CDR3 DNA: TGCGCCAGCATGATGCGGGACAGGGGTAACATTCAGTACTTC.

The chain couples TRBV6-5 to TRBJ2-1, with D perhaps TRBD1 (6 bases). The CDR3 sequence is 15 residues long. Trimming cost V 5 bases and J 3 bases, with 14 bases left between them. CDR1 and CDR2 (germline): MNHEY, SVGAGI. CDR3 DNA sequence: TGTGCCAGCAGTCTCCGGGACACCAGCTACAATGAGCAGTTCTTC. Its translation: CASSLRDTSYNEQFF.

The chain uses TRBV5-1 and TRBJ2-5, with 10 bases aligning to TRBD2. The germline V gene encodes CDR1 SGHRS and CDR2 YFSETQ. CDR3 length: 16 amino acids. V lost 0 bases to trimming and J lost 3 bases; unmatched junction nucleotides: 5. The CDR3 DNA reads TGCGCCAGCAGCTTGGCTCTACTAGCGGGAAAAGAGACCCAGTACTTC. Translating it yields CASSLALLAGKETQYF.

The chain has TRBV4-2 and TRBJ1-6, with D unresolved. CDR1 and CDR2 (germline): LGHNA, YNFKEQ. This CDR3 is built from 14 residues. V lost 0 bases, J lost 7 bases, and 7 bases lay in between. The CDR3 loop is CASSQDIANSPLHF. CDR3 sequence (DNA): TGTGCCAGCAGCCAAGATATTGCGAATTCACCCCTCCACTTT.

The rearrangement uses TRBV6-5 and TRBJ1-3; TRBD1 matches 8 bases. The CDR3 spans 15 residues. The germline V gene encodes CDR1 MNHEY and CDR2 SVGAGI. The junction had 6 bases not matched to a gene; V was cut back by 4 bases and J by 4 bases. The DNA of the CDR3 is TGTGCCAGCAGTTGGCAGGGGGCATTGGGAAACACCATATATTTT. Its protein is CASSWQGALGNTIYF.

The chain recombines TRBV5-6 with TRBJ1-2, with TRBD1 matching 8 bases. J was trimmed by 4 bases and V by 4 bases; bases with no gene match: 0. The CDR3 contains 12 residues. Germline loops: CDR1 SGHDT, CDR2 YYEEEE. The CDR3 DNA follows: TGTGCCAGCAGCACAGGGGGCTATGGCTACACCTTC. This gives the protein CASSTGGYGYTF.

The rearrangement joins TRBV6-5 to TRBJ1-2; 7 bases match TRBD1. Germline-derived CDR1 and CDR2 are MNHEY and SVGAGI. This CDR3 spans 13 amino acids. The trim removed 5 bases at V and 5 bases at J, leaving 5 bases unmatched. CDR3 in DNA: TGTGCCAGCAGTCTCGGGACAGTATATGGCTACACCTTC. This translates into CASSLGTVYGYTF.

The CDR3 coding sequence is TGTGCCAGTAGTAGTATACAGGGGGCGGTGGGAGAGACCCAGTACTTC. Protein: CASSSIQGAVGETQYF. The rearrangement uses TRBV19 and TRBJ2-5, with 9 bases that match TRBD1. Germline trimming cut 4 bases from V and 4 bases from J; bases unmatched to any gene: 10. CDR3 length: 16 residues. Germline V CDR1 and CDR2: LNHDA, SQIVND (reference sequence).

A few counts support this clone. The CDR3 bases are TGTGCCAGTAGTAGAGAGCGGGAGCCCTACGAGCAGTACTTC. Amino acid sequence: CASSREREPYEQYF. The J gene is TRBJ2-7, the V gene TRBV19; 8 bases map to TRBD2. The trim removed 4 bases at V and 2 bases at J, leaving 4 bases unmatched. There are 14 residues in the CDR3. Germline V lookup: CDR1 LNHDA, CDR2 SQIVND (reference sequence).

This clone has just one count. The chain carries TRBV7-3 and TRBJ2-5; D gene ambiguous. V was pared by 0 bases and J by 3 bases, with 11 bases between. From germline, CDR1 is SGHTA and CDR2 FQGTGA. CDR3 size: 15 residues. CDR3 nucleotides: TGTGCCAGCAGCTTAACGTGGGCAGAGAAAGAGACCCAGTACTTC. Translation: CASSLTWAEKETQYF.

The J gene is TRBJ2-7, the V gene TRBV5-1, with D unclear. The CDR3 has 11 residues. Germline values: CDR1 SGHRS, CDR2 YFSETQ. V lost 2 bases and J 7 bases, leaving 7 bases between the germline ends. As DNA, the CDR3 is TGCGCCAGCAGCTTCGAAGCGGAGCAGTACTTC. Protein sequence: CASSFEAEQYF.

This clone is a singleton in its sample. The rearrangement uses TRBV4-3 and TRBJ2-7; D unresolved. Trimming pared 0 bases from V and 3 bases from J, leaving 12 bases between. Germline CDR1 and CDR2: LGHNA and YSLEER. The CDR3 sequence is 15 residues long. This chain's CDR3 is CASSQDAPSSYEQYF. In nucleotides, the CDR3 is TGCGCCAGCAGCCAAGACGCGCCCTCAAGCTACGAGCAGTACTTC.

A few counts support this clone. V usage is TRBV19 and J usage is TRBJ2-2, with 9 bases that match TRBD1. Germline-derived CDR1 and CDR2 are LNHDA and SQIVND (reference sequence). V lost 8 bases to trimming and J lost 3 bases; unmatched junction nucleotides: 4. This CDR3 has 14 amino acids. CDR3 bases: TGTGCCAGTCACAGGGGGCGCGACACCGGGGAGCTGTTTTTT. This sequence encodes CASHRGRDTGELFF.

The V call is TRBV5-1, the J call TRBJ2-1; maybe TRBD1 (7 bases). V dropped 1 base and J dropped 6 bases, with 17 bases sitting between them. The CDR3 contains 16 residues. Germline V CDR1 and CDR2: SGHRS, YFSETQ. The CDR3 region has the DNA TGCGCCAGCAGCTTGCCCTGGGCGGGACAGCTCAATGAGCAGTTCTTC. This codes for CASSLPWAGQLNEQFF.

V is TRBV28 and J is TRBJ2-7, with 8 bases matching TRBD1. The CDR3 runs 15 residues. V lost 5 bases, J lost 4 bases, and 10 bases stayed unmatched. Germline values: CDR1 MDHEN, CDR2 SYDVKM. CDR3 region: CASSGLRDRIYEQYF. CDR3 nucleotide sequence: TGTGCCAGCAGTGGACTTCGGGACAGGATTTACGAGCAGTACTTC.

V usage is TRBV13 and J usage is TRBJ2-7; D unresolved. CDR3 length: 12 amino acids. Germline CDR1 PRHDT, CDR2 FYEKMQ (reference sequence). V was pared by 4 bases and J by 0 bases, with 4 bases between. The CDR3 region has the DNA TGTGCCAGCAGCTCGAGCTCCTACGAGCAGTACTTC. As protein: CASSSSSYEQYF.